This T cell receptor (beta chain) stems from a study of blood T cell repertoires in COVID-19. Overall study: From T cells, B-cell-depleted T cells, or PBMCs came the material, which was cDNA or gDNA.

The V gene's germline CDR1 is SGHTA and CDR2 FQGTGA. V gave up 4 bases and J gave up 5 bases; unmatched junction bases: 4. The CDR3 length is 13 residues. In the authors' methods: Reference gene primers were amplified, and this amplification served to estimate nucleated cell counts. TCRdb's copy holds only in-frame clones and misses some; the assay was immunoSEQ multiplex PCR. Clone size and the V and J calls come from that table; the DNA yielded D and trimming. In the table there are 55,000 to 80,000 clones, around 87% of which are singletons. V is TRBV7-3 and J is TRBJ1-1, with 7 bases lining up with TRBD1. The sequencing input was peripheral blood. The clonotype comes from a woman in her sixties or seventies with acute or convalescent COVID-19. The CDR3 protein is CASSSYRGTEAFF. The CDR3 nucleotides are TGTGCCAGCAGCTCCTACAGGGGAACTGAAGCTTTCTTT.